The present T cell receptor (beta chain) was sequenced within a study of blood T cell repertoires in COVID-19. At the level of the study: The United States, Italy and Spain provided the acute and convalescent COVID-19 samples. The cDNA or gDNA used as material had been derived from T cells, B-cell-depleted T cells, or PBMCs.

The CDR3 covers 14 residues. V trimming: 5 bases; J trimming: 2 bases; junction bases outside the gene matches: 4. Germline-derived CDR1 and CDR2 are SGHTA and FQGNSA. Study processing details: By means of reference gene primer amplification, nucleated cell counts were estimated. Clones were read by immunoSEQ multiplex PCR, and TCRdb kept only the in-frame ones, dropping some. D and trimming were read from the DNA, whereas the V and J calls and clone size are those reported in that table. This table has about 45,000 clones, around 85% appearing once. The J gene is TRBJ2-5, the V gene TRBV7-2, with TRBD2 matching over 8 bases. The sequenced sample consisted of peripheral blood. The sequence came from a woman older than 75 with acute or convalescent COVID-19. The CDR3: CASSPGTRQETQYF. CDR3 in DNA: TGTGCCAGCAGCCCCGGGACTAGACAAGAGACCCAGTACTTC.